The 22 T cell receptor beta chains given below trace back to one sample, sequenced in a study of shared clonotypes between healthy human individuals. Clones were read by immunoSEQ multiplex PCR, and TCRdb kept only the in-frame ones, dropping some. This sample yields some 650,000 clones, of which around 97% are seen a single time; 0.057% belongs to the top ten. Material: naive CD4+ T cells sorted from blood. The subset was: CD45RA+ positively selected. These receptors all stem from a woman in her twenties or thirties in good health.

Remarks on this clone: The same CDR3 arises from other DNA sequences in this sample as well. The chain is built from TRBV5-4 and TRBJ2-7, with D uncertain. This CDR3 comprises 12 residues. From germline, CDR1 is SGHNT and CDR2 YYREEE (reference sequence). V was pared by 0 bases and J by 10 bases, with 11 bases between. CDR3 in DNA: TGTGCCAGCAGCTTGGACGAGACGGAACAGTACTTC. Translated: CASSLDETEQYF.

This chain uses TRBV19 with TRBJ1-3; no clear D gene. CDR1 is LNHDA and CDR2 is SQIVND in the germline V gene (reference sequence). With 10 bases removed from V and 8 bases from J, the gap between germline ends came to 21 bases. There are 14 residues in the CDR3. CDR3 nucleotide sequence: TGTGCCACTCTGTCACGCAACCTTTCACACACCATATATTTT. The encoded protein is CATLSRNLSHTIYF.

This chain connects TRBV6-5 to TRBJ1-1; D may be TRBD1 (5 bases). The CDR3 length is 15 residues. V gave up 0 bases and J gave up 1 base, with 9 bases separating them. Germline CDR1 MNHEY, CDR2 SVGAGI. In DNA form, the CDR3 reads TGTGCCAGCAGTTACTCGGGGCAGGAGAACACTGAAGCTTTCTTT. Amino acids: CASSYSGQENTEAFF.

V and J are TRBV5-4 and TRBJ2-5; no clear D. The tail of the sequence fits TRBJ2-7 better, so the J call may be wrong. CDR1 is SGHNT and CDR2 is YYREEE in the germline V gene (reference sequence). The CDR3 covers 14 residues. The DNA for the CDR3 is TGTGCCAGCAGCGTGGTCCCGGCACCCTACGAGCAGTACTTC. Amino acid sequence: CASSVVPAPYEQYF.

This chain links TRBV5-1 with TRBJ2-1, with 14 bases aligning to TRBD2. The germline gives CDR1 SGHRS, CDR2 YFSETQ. J was trimmed by 8 bases and V by 0 bases; bases with no gene match: 10. The CDR3 is made up of 18 amino acids. The chain's CDR3 is CASSLAKTSGRALYEQFF. The CDR3 DNA reads TGCGCCAGCAGCTTGGCAAAGACTAGCGGGAGGGCCCTCTATGAGCAGTTCTTC.

The sample holds one count of this clone. The V gene is TRBV5-1, the J gene TRBJ1-5; D ambiguous. This CDR3 has 13 residues. The germline gives CDR1 SGHRS, CDR2 YFSETQ. V was clipped by 1 base and J by 6 bases, with 8 bases between them. DNA of the CDR3: TGCGCCAGCAGCTTGTATCAAGGTCAGCCCCAGCATTTT. It translates to CASSLYQGQPQHF.

The rearrangement links TRBV6-6 to TRBJ2-2; D is perhaps TRBD2 (5 bases). The CDR3 runs 13 residues. V lost 5 bases, J lost 6 bases, and 10 bases lay in between. Per the germline V gene, CDR1 is MNHNY and CDR2 is SVGAGI (reference sequence). Here the CDR3 reads CASSGLGAGELFF. CDR3 DNA sequence: TGTGCCAGCAGTGGGTTGGGAGCCGGGGAGCTGTTTTTT.

The chain combines TRBV7-7 with TRBJ2-5; D may correspond to TRBD1 or TRBD2 (5 bases each). CDR3 length: 13 residues. Deletions cut 5 bases from V and 5 bases from J, with 12 bases between. Germline CDR1 and CDR2: SSHAT and FNYEAQ (reference sequence). The CDR3 loop reads CASSPSGRETQYF. The CDR3 DNA reads as TGTGCCAGCAGCCCCTCGGGGCGGGAGACCCAGTACTTC. Based on the CDR3 plus reference TRBV7-7 and TRBJ2-5, the full variable domain is GAGVSQSPRYKVTKRGQDVTLRCDPISSHATLYWYQQALGQGPEFLTYFNYEAQPDKSGLPSDRFSAERPEGSISTLTIQRTEQRDSAMYRCASSPSGRETQYFGPGTRLLVL.

V usage is TRBV5-4 and J usage is TRBJ2-1; 14 positions match TRBD2. J lost 9 bases, V lost 4 bases, and 3 bases had no gene match. Per germline, CDR1 SGHNT and CDR2 YYREEE (reference sequence). The CDR3 has 14 amino acids. The CDR3 bases are TGTGCCAGCAGCGAGGGACTAGCGGGAGTTGAGCAGTTCTTC. It translates to CASSEGLAGVEQFF.

This clone occurred once. The CDR3 here is CTSSLPPGPPSSNQPQHF. The CDR3 DNA reads as TGCACCAGCAGCCTTCCTCCGGGGCCTCCCTCGAGCAATCAGCCCCAGCATTTT. The gene calls are TRBV1 and TRBJ1-5. TRBV1 is a documented pseudogene. This CDR3 has 18 residues.

V gene TRBV30 combines with J gene TRBJ2-2; 12 bases are a match to TRBD2. V lost 6 bases and J lost 5; bases outside the gene matches: 4. This CDR3 region has 14 residues. Germline values: CDR1 GTSNPN, CDR2 SVGIG (reference sequence). In DNA, the CDR3 is TGTGCCTGCCCTAGCGGGGGGGTTACCGGGGAGCTGTTTTTT. This encodes CACPSGGVTGELFF.

The chain recombines TRBV5-4 with TRBJ2-5; TRBD2 agrees at 14 bases. Near its end, the DNA agrees better with TRBJ2-7, so the J call may be wrong. Germline CDR1 and CDR2: SGHNT and YYREEE (reference sequence). CDR3 length equals 17 residues. CDR3 coding DNA: TGTGCCAGCAGCTTAAGAACCGGGACTAGCGGGAGCTACGAGCAGTACTTC. Its translation: CASSLRTGTSGSYEQYF.

V is TRBV2 and J is TRBJ1-4; TRBD1 matches at 7 bases. The CDR3 totals 15 residues. V lost 2 bases and J lost 3; bases outside the gene matches: 3. In germline, CDR1 is SNHLY, CDR2 FYNNEI. The CDR3 region has the DNA TGTGCCAGCAGTGAAAGACAGGGCCCTAATGAAAAACTGTTTTTT. Translation gives CASSERQGPNEKLFF.

The CDR3 spells CASSFGRVEGYTF. For the CDR3, the DNA is TGTGCCAGCAGCTTCGGCAGGGTGGAGGGCTACACCTTC. The J gene is TRBJ1-2, the V gene TRBV11-1, with a tentative D call TRBD1 (5 bases). The CDR3 consists of 13 residues. V dropped 3 bases and J dropped 8 bases, with 13 bases sitting between them. Germline V gene data show CDR1 as SGHAT and CDR2 as FQDESV (reference sequence).

The chain is built from TRBV18 and TRBJ1-1; D is undetermined. The CDR3 contains 14 residues. V lost 4 bases and J lost 0, with 9 bases in between. Per germline, CDR1 KGHSH and CDR2 LQKENI. CDR3 nucleotide sequence: TGTGCCAGCTCACAGTCAAACTTGAACACTGAAGCTTTCTTT. Translation: CASSQSNLNTEAFF.

The V and J genes are TRBV5-1 and TRBJ2-3, with 8 bases aligning to TRBD1. V lost 4 bases, J lost 2 bases, and 6 bases stayed unmatched. From germline, CDR1 is SGHRS and CDR2 YFSETQ. CDR3 length: 15 amino acids. The CDR3 DNA sequence: TGCGCCAGCAGCGGAAGACAGGGGAACACAGATACGCAGTATTTT. Protein product: CASSGRQGNTDTQYF.

DNA of the CDR3: TGTGCCAGCAGCACTGACAGGGGGCATCAGCCCCAGCATTTT. Its protein is CASSTDRGHQPQHF. The V gene is TRBV27, the J gene TRBJ1-5; 10 nucleotides line up with TRBD1. This CDR3 is built from 14 residues. Germline trimming cut 6 bases from V and 5 bases from J; bases unmatched to any gene: 4. The germline V gene encodes CDR1 MNHEY and CDR2 SMNVEV (reference sequence).

V is TRBV5-6 and J is TRBJ2-3; possibly TRBD1 or TRBD2 for D (5 bases each). Trimming pared 4 bases from V and 6 bases from J, leaving 15 bases between. Germline V lookup: CDR1 SGHDT, CDR2 YYEEEE. The CDR3 is 14 residues long. For the CDR3, the DNA is TGTGCCAGCAGCCGTTCGTGGGACCGGGATACGCAGTATTTT. Translated, it gives CASSRSWDRDTQYF. Looking up the rest from reference TRBV5-6 and TRBJ2-3 gives the full variable domain: DAGVTQSPTHLIKTRGQQVTLRCSPKSGHDTVSWYQQALGQGPQFIFQYYEEEERQRGNFPDRFSGHQFPNYSSELNVNALLLGDSALYLCASSRSWDRDTQYFGPGTRLTVL.

The J gene is TRBJ2-5, the V gene TRBV7-2; D is unclear. The J call may not be correct, given that the DNA end is closer to TRBJ2-7. CDR3 length equals 14 residues. Germline CDR1 and CDR2: SGHTA and FQGNSA. In DNA form, the CDR3 reads TGTGCCAGCAGCTTAATCTCAGCCTACCTCGAGCAGTACTTC. As protein: CASSLISAYLEQYF.

This clone was observed a single time. This chain links TRBV5-1 with TRBJ1-2, with a possible D match to TRBD1 (6 bases). Trimming shortened V by 5 bases and J by 0 bases, and 11 bases separated the two germline ends. Germline CDR1 and CDR2: SGHRS and YFSETQ. The CDR3 spans 14 residues. The CDR3 DNA follows: TGCGCCAGCAGGTGGACAGAGACTAACTATGGCTACACCTTC. Translation: CASRWTETNYGYTF.

V is TRBV28 and J is TRBJ1-1; D ambiguous. V lost 2 bases, J lost 7 bases, and 5 bases lay in between. Germline CDR1 is MDHEN and CDR2 is SYDVKM. The CDR3 totals 11 residues. The CDR3 coding sequence is TGTGCCAGCAGTTTAATAAGTGAAGCTTTCTTT. Translating gives CASSLISEAFF.

This rearrangement joins TRBV10-2 to TRBJ1-5; no reliable D call. The germline CDR1 and CDR2 sequences are WSHSY and SAAADI. V was trimmed by 2 bases and J by 7 bases, leaving 6 bases between them. The CDR3 sequence is 12 residues long. CDR3: CASSEVYQPQHF. In nucleotides, the CDR3 is TGCGCCAGCAGTGAGGTGTACCAGCCCCAGCATTTT.